These 26 T cell receptor beta chains originate from one sample sequenced in a study of cytomegalovirus exposure and HLA in healthy donors (dated by TCRdb to the late 2010s). Preparation of the library involved the immunoSEQ multiplex PCR assay. The multiplex PCR relied on a mix of 60 forward primers for TCR Vbeta segments and 13 reverse primers for TCR Jbeta segments. What TCRdb holds here is the immuneACCESS table cut down to in-frame rearrangements. Part of the clones is not present; checked against another copy, under half of the missing clones reflect an unresolved V gene, and the others are unexplained. In all, the sample holds 100,000 to 150,000 clones, and 80% of those were seen once. Over 2.5% of the sample is taken by the ten largest. The sample taken for sequencing was PBMCs. The receptors derive from a male donor in good health and CMV-seronegative.

The CDR3 sequence is CASSQTSGGAGDTQYF. In DNA, the CDR3 is TGTGCCAGCAGCCAAACTAGCGGGGGGGCCGGAGATACGCAGTATTTT. The chain employs TRBV7-2 and TRBJ2-3; TRBD2 matches at 13 bases. The CDR3 is made up of 16 amino acids. The V gene's germline CDR1 is SGHTA and CDR2 FQGNSA. The trim removed 5 bases at V and 5 bases at J, leaving 7 bases unmatched.

The chain carries TRBV11-2 and TRBJ2-7; 11 bases fit TRBD2. CDR1 is SGHAT, CDR2 FQNNGV, per germline. V gave up 1 base and J gave up 7 bases; unmatched junction bases: 6. The CDR3 is 15 residues long. The CDR3 sequence: CASSLVSGGAGEQYF. DNA of the CDR3: TGTGCCAGCAGCTTAGTTAGCGGGGGGGCAGGGGAGCAGTACTTC.

The chain is built from TRBV5-1 and TRBJ1-4, with unresolved D. CDR3 length: 13 residues. V lost 0 bases to trimming and J lost 8 bases, with 8 bases between them. Germline loops: CDR1 SGHRS, CDR2 YFSETQ. The CDR3 bases are TGCGCCAGCAGCTTGGGAGAGGGAGAAAAACTGTTTTTT. Its translation: CASSLGEGEKLFF.

The chain employs TRBV7-2 and TRBJ1-1; D gene uncertain. The CDR3 is 14 residues long. V shed 1 base and J shed 2 bases, with 8 bases lying between them. CDR1 is SGHTA, CDR2 FQGNSA, per germline. For the CDR3, the DNA is TGTGCCAGCAGCTTAGTCTCGAGTAACACTGAAGCTTTCTTT. Encoded protein: CASSLVSSNTEAFF.

The chain is built from TRBV4-3 and TRBJ2-7; 7 bases are a match to TRBD2. CDR3 size: 15 residues. J gave up 2 bases and V 5 bases, and 9 bases lay outside the gene matches. The V gene's germline CDR1 is LGHNA and CDR2 YSLEER. CDR3 sequence (DNA): TGCGCCAGCAGCGCTCGGAGCGGGGATGCCTACGAGCAGTACTTC. Protein product: CASSARSGDAYEQYF.

V and J are TRBV5-4 and TRBJ1-4; 9 nucleotides align to TRBD1. V trimming: 3 bases; J trimming: 5 bases; junction bases outside the gene matches: 2. CDR3 length: 14 residues. The germline CDR1 and CDR2 sequences are SGHNT and YYREEE (reference sequence). CDR3 in amino acids: CASSSDRGNEKLFF. In DNA form, the CDR3 reads TGTGCCAGCAGCTCCGACAGGGGGAATGAAAAACTGTTTTTT.

DNA of the CDR3: TGTGCCTGGAGTCTCGGGGGGGCCTCTGACGAGCAGTACTTC. Protein sequence: CAWSLGGASDEQYF. J is TRBJ2-7 and V is TRBV30; 8 bases map to TRBD2. Germline CDR1 is GTSNPN and CDR2 is SVGIG (reference sequence). Trimming took 2 bases from V and 5 from J; bases not matched to a gene: 8. The CDR3 runs 14 residues.

This clone occurred a few times. The rearrangement joins TRBV9 to TRBJ1-6; no clear D. With 4 bases removed from V and 5 bases from J, the gap between germline ends came to 10 bases. In germline, CDR1 is SGDLS, CDR2 YYNGEE. The length of the CDR3 is 14 residues. CDR3 in DNA: TGTGCCAGCAGCCTCAGACTGAATAATTCACCCCTCCACTTT. Translated, it gives CASSLRLNNSPLHF.

This clone was picked up one time. The genes are TRBV7-2 and TRBJ2-7; 8 nucleotides match TRBD2. The ends lost 3 bases at V and 3 bases at J; junction bases unmatched: 4. The CDR3 is 14 residues long. In germline, CDR1 is SGHTA, CDR2 FQGNSA. The CDR3 DNA is TGTGCCAGCAGCTTTAGCGGGACCAGCTACGAGCAGTACTTC. This encodes CASSFSGTSYEQYF.

The V call is TRBV6-6, the J call TRBJ1-5; 7 bases are a match to TRBD1. The CDR3 has 16 residues. V shed 0 bases, J shed 1 base, and the junction held 3 bases outside the gene matches. The germline gives CDR1 MNHNY, CDR2 SVGAGI (reference sequence). CDR3 sequence: CASSYSTGESNQPQHF. CDR3 sequence (DNA): TGTGCCAGCAGTTACTCAACAGGGGAAAGCAATCAGCCCCAGCATTTT.

This clone came up once. The V and J genes are TRBV28 and TRBJ2-5, with D possibly TRBD2 on 6 matching bases. The CDR3 sequence is 12 residues long. CDR1 and CDR2 (germline): MDHEN, SYDVKM. Between the trimmed V and J ends, which lost 6 bases and 1 base, there was a span of 6 bases. The CDR3 coding sequence is TGTGCCAGCAGCGGGGGCCAAGAGACCCAGTACTTC. Translating it yields CASSGGQETQYF.

This sequence joins TRBV19 and TRBJ1-5; TRBD1 aligns across 7 bases. Looked up from germline, CDR1 is LNHDA and CDR2 is SQIVND (reference sequence). V was pared by 3 bases and J by 1 base, with 0 bases of the junction left unmatched. There are 14 residues in the CDR3. The CDR3 reads CASSMTGSNQPQHF. CDR3 nucleotide sequence: TGTGCCAGTAGTATGACAGGGAGCAATCAGCCCCAGCATTTT.

A few counts support this clone. The rearrangement links TRBV5-1 to TRBJ1-1, with D uncertain. The ends were cut back, 0 bases at V and 3 bases at J, with 9 bases in the middle. CDR1 is SGHRS, CDR2 YFSETQ, per germline. CDR3 length: 14 amino acids. Written as DNA, the CDR3 is TGCGCCAGCAGCTTGGAGTTGGGCTACACTGAAGCTTTCTTT. As protein: CASSLELGYTEAFF.

V is TRBV28 and J is TRBJ1-4; 7 bases agree with TRBD1. Trimming removed 8 bases from V and 4 bases from J; junction bases left unmatched: 10. Germline V gene lookup returns CDR1 MDHEN and CDR2 SYDVKM. The CDR3 sequence is 15 residues long. The CDR3 DNA is TGTGCCAGCGAAACCTCGGGACAGAGTAATGAAAAACTGTTTTTT. This translates into CASETSGQSNEKLFF.

The V gene is TRBV14, the J gene TRBJ2-5; D is ambiguous. The CDR3 has 14 amino acids. Deletions cut 6 bases from V and 5 bases from J, with 16 bases between. Germline V gene lookup returns CDR1 SGHDN and CDR2 FVKESK. Here the CDR3 DNA reads TGTGCCAGCAGTTCCCGTCAGGCGTGGGAGACCCAGTACTTC. Translation: CASSSRQAWETQYF.

The chain recombines TRBV6-6 with TRBJ1-5; D may be TRBD1 (6 bases). Trimming stripped 6 bases from V and 6 bases from J, with 15 bases between. The CDR3 spans 14 residues. CDR1 is MNHNY, CDR2 SVGAGI, per germline (reference sequence). The CDR3 region has the DNA TGTGCCAGCAGGATTACAGGGCTAGGTCAGCCCCAGCATTTT. This codes for CASRITGLGQPQHF.

The V call is TRBV27, the J call TRBJ2-6; 7 bases fit TRBD1. The V segment lost 2 bases and the J segment 0 bases; nucleotides outside the gene matches: 7. The CDR3 consists of 18 residues. Germline CDR1 and CDR2: MNHEY and SMNVEV (reference sequence). CDR3 sequence reads: CASSLRQGLPSGANVLTF. The CDR3 DNA sequence: TGTGCCAGCAGTTTAAGACAGGGTTTGCCCTCTGGGGCCAACGTCCTGACTTTC.

This chain uses TRBV7-3 with TRBJ2-1, with D possibly matching TRBD1 (5 bases). The V gene's germline CDR1 is SGHTA and CDR2 FQGTGA. The CDR3 has 14 residues. V was clipped by 2 bases and J by 9 bases, with 14 bases between them. CDR3 protein: CASSLYQGRGEQFF. The CDR3, as DNA: TGTGCCAGCAGCTTATATCAGGGTAGAGGTGAGCAGTTCTTC.

This rearrangement joins TRBV25-1 to TRBJ1-4; 7 nucleotides match TRBD1. Germline-derived CDR1 and CDR2 are MGHDK and SYGVNS. The CDR3 extends over 16 amino acids. Trimming cost V 1 base and J 8 bases; bases outside gene matches: 10. CDR3 coding DNA: TGTGCCAGCAGTGAATCGACAGGGCCGGGTAACGAAAAACTGTTTTTT. This sequence encodes CASSESTGPGNEKLFF.

This clone was observed a handful of times. The chain joins TRBV18 to TRBJ2-7; TRBD2 agrees at 8 bases. Germline V gene data show CDR1 as KGHSH and CDR2 as LQKENI. CDR3 length equals 17 residues. After removal of 3 bases from V and 0 bases from J, the junction contained 10 bases not matched to a gene. The CDR3 coding sequence is TGTGCCAGCTCACCCACACGGGTAGCGGGAAGCTCCTACGAGCAGTACTTC. It is translated as CASSPTRVAGSSYEQYF.

This clone was observed a handful of times. The CDR3 protein is CASSSGTGSNEQFF. Here the CDR3 DNA reads TGTGCCAGCAGTTCGGGGACAGGCTCCAATGAGCAGTTCTTC. The V and J genes are TRBV6-4 and TRBJ2-1; 8 bases map to TRBD1. The V gene's germline CDR1 is MRHNA and CDR2 SNTAGT. The V and J ends lost 5 bases and 6 bases, in that order; junction bases with no gene match: 6. The CDR3 covers 14 residues.

This chain links TRBV30 with TRBJ2-2; TRBD1 agrees at 11 bases. CDR3 length: 17 residues. Germline assignment: CDR1 GTSNPN and CDR2 SVGIG (reference sequence). After removal of 3 bases from V and 6 bases from J, the junction contained 12 bases not matched to a gene. The DNA for the CDR3 is TGTGCCTGGAGCTCAGACGGACAGGGGGCGCAGGCCGGGGAGCTGTTTTTT. Encoded protein: CAWSSDGQGAQAGELFF.

The V call is TRBV4-1, the J call TRBJ1-1; weak D call: TRBD1 (5 bases). Trimming stripped 4 bases from V and 0 bases from J, with 12 bases between. Looked up from germline, CDR1 is MGHRA and CDR2 is YSYEKL. The CDR3 loop spans 15 amino acids. CDR3 in amino acids: CASSLSRQMNTEAFF. CDR3 DNA sequence: TGCGCCAGCAGCCTCTCGCGACAGATGAACACTGAAGCTTTCTTT.

The rearrangement links TRBV6-5 to TRBJ1-1; the match to TRBD1 covers 9 bases. This CDR3 contains 15 residues. V shed 0 bases, J shed 5 bases, and the junction held 4 bases outside the gene matches. Germline CDR1 is MNHEY and CDR2 is SVGAGI. CDR3: CASSYSETGGTEAFF. In nucleotides, the CDR3 is TGTGCCAGCAGTTACTCGGAGACAGGGGGGACTGAAGCTTTCTTT.

The chain recombines TRBV7-9 with TRBJ2-1; D unresolved. Trimming took off 4 bases at V and 2 bases at J, with 6 bases between the two ends. CDR3 length: 13 amino acids. CDR1 is SEHNR and CDR2 is FQNEAQ in the germline V gene (reference sequence). This CDR3 reads CASSSSAYNEQFF. Written as DNA, the CDR3 is TGTGCCAGCAGCTCCTCGGCCTACAATGAGCAGTTCTTC. Based on the CDR3 plus reference TRBV7-9 and TRBJ2-1, the full variable domain is DTGVSQNPRHKITKRGQNVTFRCDPISEHNRLYWYRQTLGQGPEFLTYFQNEAQLEKSRLLSDRFSAERPKGSFSTLEIQRTEQGDSAMYLCASSSSAYNEQFFGPGTRLTVL.

The V and J genes are TRBV7-6 and TRBJ1-6, with a tentative D call TRBD1 (5 bases). Germline V CDR1 and CDR2: SGHVS, FNYEAQ. CDR3 length: 15 residues. V shed 0 bases and J shed 10 bases, with 13 bases lying between them. CDR3 protein: CASSLAPTAGSPLHF. CDR3 bases: TGTGCCAGCAGCTTAGCGCCGACAGCTGGATCACCCCTCCACTTT.